This TCR beta chain came from a study of OX40 agonist ivuxolimab in advanced cancers. Study details: Patients undergoing dose escalation presented with hepatocellular carcinoma, melanoma, renal cell or head and neck cancer.

It was autoimmune disease history or systemic immunosuppression that excluded patients. Regarding this clone: The antigen remains unidentified.

Study-level results: Not determined was the antigen specificity of the expanded peripheral T cells.

CDR3 length: 15 amino acids. Germline-derived CDR1 and CDR2 are SGHTA and FQGNSA. V gave up 6 bases and J gave up 7 bases; unmatched junction bases: 13. Sequenced by immunoSEQ multiplex PCR; TCRdb stores in-frame clones only, minus some. The sample holds about 83,000 clones; approximately 90% are singletons and the top ten take 0.72%. Specimen: CD4+ or CD8+ T cells sorted from blood, collected in a trial of the OX40 agonist ivuxolimab. The chain uses TRBV7-2 and TRBJ1-2; 8 positions match TRBD1. The sequence was collected from an adult with an advanced solid tumor such as melanoma, head and neck, liver or kidney cancer. CDR3 protein: CASSRLTGGSGGYTF. CDR3 DNA sequence: TGTGCCAGCAGTCGCCTCACAGGGGGGTCGGGTGGCTACACCTTC.